This is a list of T cell receptor beta chains from one sample in a study of cytomegalovirus exposure and HLA in healthy donors. Data came from immunoSEQ multiplex PCR; TCRdb stores just in-frame clones and leaves some out. The sample contains 160,000 or so clones, 88% of which appear only once. The source material was PBMCs. The receptors were gathered from a man between 18 and 29 years old in good health and CMV-seronegative. CDR3s include the opening cysteine and the closing phenylalanine or tryptophan. A D gene is named only where the DNA matches it firmly. Some rows mark clone size as missing; the rest say once, few, many or name a class of expanded clone.

V,J,size,D,CDR3,DNA
TRBV7-8,TRBJ1-3,-,-,CASSTQYGAVSGNTIYF,TGTGCCAGCAGCACACAATATGGGGCTGTCTCTGGAAACACCATATATTTT
TRBV7-8,TRBJ1-1,-,-,CASTEKTLGGNTEAFF,TGTGCCAGCACCGAAAAAACGCTGGGGGGGAACACTGAAGCTTTCTTT
TRBV25-1,TRBJ2-3,-,-,CASSRGASTQYF,TGTGCCAGCAGCCGGGGGGCGAGTACGCAGTATTTT
TRBV5-1,TRBJ2-5,once,TRBD2,CASSLSGEVGETQYF,TGCGCCAGCAGCCTGAGCGGGGAAGTCGGAGAGACCCAGTACTTC
TRBV4-1,TRBJ1-5,-,TRBD1,CASSQVSPGQADYSNQPQHF,TGCGCCAGCAGCCAGGTTTCCCCGGGACAGGCCGACTATAGCAATCAGCCCCAGCATTTT
TRBV30,TRBJ1-1,-,TRBD1,CAWSLLQGAPPGTEAFF,TGTGCCTGGAGTCTACTACAGGGGGCTCCACCCGGGACTGAAGCTTTCTTT
TRBV4-1,TRBJ1-4,few,TRBD1,CASSQEKRGLTHEKLFF,TGCGCCAGCAGCCAAGAGAAAAGGGGGCTTACCCACGAAAAACTGTTTTTT
TRBV18,TRBJ1-1,-,TRBD1,CASSRGQLEAFF,TGTGCCAGCTCACGGGGACAGCTTGAAGCTTTCTTT
TRBV5-4,TRBJ1-2,-,TRBD1,CAIEDRAEGYTF,TGTGCCATCGAGGACAGGGCGGAGGGCTACACCTTC
TRBV28,TRBJ1-2,-,-,CASSLQGIYGYTF,TGTGCCAGCAGTTTACAGGGAATTTATGGCTACACCTTC
TRBV5-1,TRBJ2-1,-,-,CASSRVPSYNEQFF,TGCGCCAGCAGCCGGGTTCCTTCCTACAATGAGCAGTTCTTC
TRBV6-5,TRBJ1-2,-,TRBD1,CASSYDWQGARYGYTF,TGTGCCAGCAGTTATGATTGGCAGGGGGCAAGGTATGGCTACACCTTC
TRBV7-2,TRBJ2-4,once,TRBD2,CASSTGLAGGLEAKNIQYF,TGTGCCAGCAGCACGGGACTAGCGGGGGGGCTAGAGGCCAAAAACATTCAGTACTTC
TRBV6-5,TRBJ2-7,-,TRBD2,CASSQVAGSSYEQYF,TGTGCCAGCAGTCAAGTAGCGGGCAGCTCCTACGAGCAGTACTTC
TRBV7-2,TRBJ1-3,-,TRBD1,CASSLVTGFGNTIYF,TGTGCCAGCAGCTTAGTGACAGGGTTCGGAAACACCATATATTTT
TRBV28,TRBJ1-6,-,-,CASSLSRPGHTLLSSYNSPLHF,TGTGCCAGCAGTTTGAGTAGACCGGGACATACTCTACTTAGCTCCTATAATTCACCCCTCCACTTT
TRBV2,TRBJ1-4,-,-,CASSEARTETEKLFF,TGTGCCAGCAGTGAAGCGCGGACAGAGACTGAAAAACTGTTTTTT
TRBV7-9,TRBJ1-5,-,-,CASSFLTENQPQHF,TGTGCCAGCAGCTTTTTGACAGAAAATCAGCCCCAGCATTTT
TRBV6-4,TRBJ2-2,-,TRBD2,CASSRAGGDGTGELFF,TGTGCCAGCAGCCGAGCCGGGGGGGACGGCACCGGGGAGCTGTTTTTT
TRBV4-1,TRBJ2-1,-,TRBD2,CASSQPREGRYNEQFF,TGCGCCAGCAGCCAACCTCGGGAGGGCCGTTACAATGAGCAGTTCTTC
TRBV11-2,TRBJ2-2,-,-,CASSLAQGYTGELFF,TGTGCCAGCAGCTTAGCACAGGGTTACACCGGGGAGCTGTTTTTT
TRBV6-1,TRBJ2-1,-,-,CASSGTIEEPSSYNEQFF,TGTGCCAGCAGTGGGACTATCGAAGAACCAAGCTCCTACAATGAGCAGTTCTTC
TRBV14,TRBJ2-1,-,TRBD1,CASSRGQGLFRNEQFF,TGTGCCAGCAGCCGCGGACAGGGCCTTTTTAGGAATGAGCAGTTCTTC
TRBV27,TRBJ2-1,-,TRBD1,CASRTEQGYNEQFF,TGTGCCAGCAGGACTGAACAGGGGTACAATGAGCAGTTCTTC
TRBV5-1,TRBJ2-7,-,TRBD2,CASSLGGTSSPYEQYF,TGCGCCAGCAGCTTGGGCGGGACTAGCAGTCCCTACGAGCAGTACTTC
TRBV2,TRBJ1-2,-,-,CASTRDIYGYTF,TGTGCCAGCACTAGGGACATCTATGGCTACACCTTC
TRBV6-5,TRBJ2-7,-,-,CASRTGGEQYF,TGTGCCAGCAGGACAGGCGGGGAGCAGTACTTC
TRBV28,TRBJ1-5,-,TRBD1,CASSFWARQGNNQPQHF,TGTGCCAGCAGTTTTTGGGCCCGACAGGGGAACAATCAGCCCCAGCATTTT
TRBV13,TRBJ2-3,-,-,CASSFPGVGDTQYF,TGTGCCAGCAGCTTTCCGGGGGTAGGGGATACGCAGTATTTT
TRBV6-5,TRBJ2-7,-,TRBD2,CASSYSFSGSYEQYF,TGTGCCAGCAGTTACAGTTTTAGCGGGAGCTACGAGCAGTACTTC
TRBV28,TRBJ2-7,-,TRBD1,CASSNRGGVVALHEQYF,TGTGCCAGCAGTAACAGGGGTGGGGTTGTGGCTTTACACGAGCAGTACTTC
TRBV11-2,TRBJ2-3,-,TRBD2,CASSLGGRLAGGRTDTQYF,TGTGCCAGCAGCTTAGGGGGCCGACTAGCGGGGGGTCGCACAGATACGCAGTATTTT
TRBV6-6,TRBJ1-5,-,TRBD1,CASSYVGGQNPPQHF,TGTGCCAGCAGTTACGTCGGGGGACAGAATCCGCCCCAGCATTTT
TRBV28,TRBJ1-1,-,-,CASSFSGTSYSSDTEAFF,TGTGCCAGCAGTTTTTCCGGGACATCCTATTCGTCGGACACTGAAGCTTTCTTT
TRBV2,TRBJ1-5,-,TRBD1,CASSRGQGRVNQPQHF,TGTGCCAGCAGCCGAGGACAGGGCAGAGTCAATCAGCCCCAGCATTTT
TRBV2,TRBJ2-3,-,-,CASSEVTGGADTQYF,TGTGCCAGCAGTGAAGTAACAGGAGGGGCAGATACGCAGTATTTT
TRBV5-4,TRBJ2-1,once,TRBD1,CASSPQGAEDEQFF,TGTGCCAGCAGCCCACAGGGGGCCGAAGATGAGCAGTTCTTC
TRBV11-1,TRBJ2-1,-,-,CASSLFGGHNEQFF,TGTGCCAGCAGCTTATTTGGAGGCCACAATGAGCAGTTCTTC
TRBV27,TRBJ2-2,-,TRBD2,CASSMGLAGVGTGELFF,TGTGCCAGCAGTATGGGTCTAGCGGGAGTTGGCACCGGGGAGCTGTTTTTT
TRBV29-1,TRBJ2-1,-,TRBD1,CSDGDRGDNEQFF,TGCAGCGACGGGGACAGGGGTGACAATGAGCAGTTCTTC
TRBV19,TRBJ2-1,few,TRBD2,CASSPKRGGYNEQFF,TGTGCCAGTAGTCCTAAGCGGGGGGGGTACAATGAGCAGTTCTTC
TRBV21-1,TRBJ1-5,once,-,CASSSYRGKQPQHF,TGTGCCAGCAGCAGTTACAGGGGGAAGCAGCCCCAGCATTTT
TRBV27,TRBJ2-7,-,TRBD1,CASGTGSYEQYF,TGTGCCAGCGGGACAGGTTCCTACGAGCAGTACTTC
TRBV4-1,TRBJ2-7,-,-,CASSPNRQRREQYF,TGCGCCAGCAGCCCGAATAGGCAGCGCCGGGAGCAGTACTTC
TRBV7-8,TRBJ1-5,-,TRBD1,CASSFLPGQGQGNQPQHF,TGTGCCAGCAGCTTCCTACCGGGACAGGGCCAGGGCAATCAGCCCCAGCATTTT
TRBV7-6,TRBJ2-1,-,TRBD2,CASSLGLAGVGEQFF,TGTGCCAGCAGCTTAGGACTAGCGGGAGTTGGTGAGCAGTTCTTC
TRBV14,TRBJ2-7,-,TRBD1,CASSIGTGGYEQYF,TGTGCCAGCAGCATCGGGACAGGGGGGTACGAGCAGTACTTC
TRBV27,TRBJ2-5,-,TRBD2,CASSSPGSGGPLETQYF,TGTGCCAGCAGTTCCCCGGGATCGGGAGGGCCTCTGGAGACCCAGTACTTC
TRBV5-1,TRBJ1-1,-,TRBD1,CASSTLQGADTEAFF,TGCGCCAGCAGCACCCTACAGGGGGCGGACACTGAAGCTTTCTTT
TRBV4-1,TRBJ2-6,-,-,CASSPAGNLGGANVLTF,TGCGCCAGCAGCCCCGCCGGGAATCTGGGGGGGGCCAACGTCCTGACTTTC
TRBV19,TRBJ2-1,-,-,CASSHGGQNNEQFF,TGTGCCAGTAGCCACGGGGGACAGAACAATGAGCAGTTCTTC
TRBV28,TRBJ1-2,-,-,CATGSNGYTF,TGTGCCACCGGGTCGAATGGCTACACCTTC
TRBV6-5,TRBJ1-4,-,-,CASSYSEPLNEKLFF,TGTGCCAGCAGTTACTCGGAGCCCCTTAATGAAAAACTGTTTTTT
TRBV2,TRBJ2-2,-,TRBD2,CASTDSGGEAGELFF,TGTGCCAGCACTGATAGCGGGGGCGAGGCCGGGGAGCTGTTTTTT
TRBV4-2,TRBJ2-7,-,TRBD2,CASSRGSGSNYEQYF,TGTGCCAGCAGCCGTGGCAGCGGGAGTAACTACGAGCAGTACTTC